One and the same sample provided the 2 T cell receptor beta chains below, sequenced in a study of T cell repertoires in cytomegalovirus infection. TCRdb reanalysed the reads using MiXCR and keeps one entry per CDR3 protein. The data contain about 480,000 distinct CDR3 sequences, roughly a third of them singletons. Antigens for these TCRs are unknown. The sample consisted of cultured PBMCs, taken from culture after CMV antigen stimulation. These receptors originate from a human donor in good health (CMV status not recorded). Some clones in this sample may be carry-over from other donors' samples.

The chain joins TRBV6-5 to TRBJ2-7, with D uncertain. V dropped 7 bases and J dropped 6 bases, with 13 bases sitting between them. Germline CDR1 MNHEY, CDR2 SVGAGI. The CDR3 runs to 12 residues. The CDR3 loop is CASIRRSPEQYV. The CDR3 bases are TGTGCCAGCATACGGCGGTCACCCGAGCAGTACGTC.

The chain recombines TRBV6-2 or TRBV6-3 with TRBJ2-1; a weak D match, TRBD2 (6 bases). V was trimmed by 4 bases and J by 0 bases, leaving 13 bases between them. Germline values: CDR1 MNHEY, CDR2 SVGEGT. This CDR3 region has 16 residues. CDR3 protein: CASSSPSGLSYNEQFF. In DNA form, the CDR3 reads TGTGCCAGCAGTTCCCCAAGCGGGCTCTCCTACAATGAGCAGTTCTTC.